This is a list of T cell receptor beta chains from one sample in a study of post-analysis software for immune sequencing data. Using its own MiXCR run on the PCR reads, TCRdb lists one record per CDR3 protein. The data contain around 700,000 distinct CDR3 sequences, approximately 60% of them singletons. The sample was blood. The receptors here all came from a girl aged 2-10 years with multiple sclerosis. The CDR3 runs from the conserved cysteine through the conserved F or W. Each record gives: V gene, D gene, clone size, J gene, CDR3 DNA, CDR3 protein. A D gene is named only where the DNA matches it firmly. A clone size is listed for some rows: how often the clone was seen (once, few, many), or a class if it is expanded.

v_gene: TRBV10-1
d_gene: TRBD2
abundance: .
j_gene: TRBJ2-1
CDR3nt: TGCGCCAGCAGCGGCGGGAGCCCCTACAATGAGCAGTTCTTC
CDR3aa: CASSGGSPYNEQFF

v_gene: TRBV7-2
d_gene: TRBD2
abundance: few
j_gene: TRBJ2-5
CDR3nt: TGTGCCAGCAGCCGGACTAGCGGGTACCAAGAGACCCAGTACTTC
CDR3aa: CASSRTSGYQETQYF

v_gene: TRBV10-3
d_gene: TRBD2
abundance: .
j_gene: TRBJ2-7
CDR3nt: TGTGCCATCACCATAACTCCCAGGACTAGTCGCGACGAGCAGTACTTC
CDR3aa: CAITITPRTSRDEQYF

v_gene: TRBV21-1
d_gene: .
abundance: once
j_gene: TRBJ2-1
CDR3nt: TGTGCCAGCAGCAAAGCGGGACAGGAGGGCAATGAGCAGTTCTTC
CDR3aa: CASSKAGQEGNEQFF

v_gene: TRBV6-2/TRBV6-3
d_gene: .
abundance: .
j_gene: TRBJ1-2
CDR3nt: TGTGCCAGCAGTTACGAATTAGGGGGAGTCTATGGCTACACCTTC
CDR3aa: CASSYELGGVYGYTF

v_gene: TRBV6-1
d_gene: .
abundance: few
j_gene: TRBJ2-1
CDR3nt: TGTGCCAGCAGTGGGGACTCCTCCCGCTCCTACAATGAGCAGTTCTTC
CDR3aa: CASSGDSSRSYNEQFF

v_gene: TRBV7-2
d_gene: .
abundance: .
j_gene: TRBJ1-5
CDR3nt: TGTGCCAGCAGCTTAGGCAGGGATAGCAATCAGCCCCAGCATTTT
CDR3aa: CASSLGRDSNQPQHF

v_gene: TRBV20-1
d_gene: TRBD2
abundance: few
j_gene: TRBJ2-3
CDR3nt: TGCAGTGCTAGAGGGCCGGCTAGCGGGGGCCGGAAGGATACGCAGTATTTT
CDR3aa: CSARGPASGGRKDTQYF

v_gene: TRBV3-1
d_gene: .
abundance: .
j_gene: TRBJ2-2
CDR3nt: TGTGCCAGCAGCCACCTTCGACCTGATTCGAACACCGGGGAGCTGTTTTTT
CDR3aa: CASSHLRPDSNTGELFF

v_gene: TRBV9
d_gene: TRBD2
abundance: .
j_gene: TRBJ2-1
CDR3nt: TGTGCCAGCAGCGTAGGGGGTAGCGGGAGTAGCCCACTACATGGGCAGTTCTTC
CDR3aa: CASSVGGSGSSPLHGQFF

v_gene: TRBV20-1
d_gene: .
abundance: .
j_gene: TRBJ2-3
CDR3nt: TGCAGTGCTAGACGGACCATCACGGCAGATACGCAGTATTTT
CDR3aa: CSARRTITADTQYF

v_gene: TRBV6-2/TRBV6-3
d_gene: TRBD2
abundance: .
j_gene: TRBJ2-1
CDR3nt: TGTGCCAGCAGACCAACTAGCGGGGTTTACAATGAGCAGTTCTTC
CDR3aa: CASRPTSGVYNEQFF

v_gene: TRBV7-9
d_gene: .
abundance: .
j_gene: TRBJ2-4
CDR3nt: TGTGCCAGCAGCCCCTATATAGGGGATGCCAAAAACATTCAGTACTTC
CDR3aa: CASSPYIGDAKNIQYF

v_gene: TRBV12-3/TRBV12-4
d_gene: TRBD2
abundance: .
j_gene: TRBJ2-1
CDR3nt: TGTGCCAGCACCCTACTAGCGGGGGTGTACAATGAGCAGTTCTTC
CDR3aa: CASTLLAGVYNEQFF

v_gene: TRBV18
d_gene: TRBD1
abundance: .
j_gene: TRBJ2-5
CDR3nt: TGTGCCAGCTCCCGGGACAGGTCACAAGAGACCCAGTACTTC
CDR3aa: CASSRDRSQETQYF

v_gene: TRBV5-5
d_gene: .
abundance: .
j_gene: TRBJ2-1
CDR3nt: TGTGCCAGCAGCTTGGGGCCCAGGGCCGTCGATGAGCAGTTCTTC
CDR3aa: CASSLGPRAVDEQFF

v_gene: TRBV25-1
d_gene: .
abundance: .
j_gene: TRBJ2-7
CDR3nt: TGTGCCAGCAGTGCCGGGACAGCGACGCGGGGTTATCCCTACGAGCAGTACTTC
CDR3aa: CASSAGTATRGYPYEQYF

v_gene: TRBV9
d_gene: TRBD1
abundance: .
j_gene: TRBJ2-1
CDR3nt: TGTGCCAGCAGCCCCCTTCCGGGACAGGGCGGCAATGAGCAGTTCTTC
CDR3aa: CASSPLPGQGGNEQFF

v_gene: TRBV10-3
d_gene: TRBD2
abundance: few
j_gene: TRBJ2-1
CDR3nt: TGTGCCACCCTGGGGGGGGGCAATGAGCAGTTCTTC
CDR3aa: CATLGGGNEQFF

v_gene: TRBV18
d_gene: TRBD1
abundance: .
j_gene: TRBJ2-5
CDR3nt: TGTGCCAGCACTCGCGGACAGGAAGAGACCCAGTACTTC
CDR3aa: CASTRGQEETQYF

v_gene: TRBV7-3
d_gene: .
abundance: .
j_gene: TRBJ2-5
CDR3nt: TGTGCCAGCAGCACCTTCGACAGACAAGAGACCCAGTACTTC
CDR3aa: CASSTFDRQETQYF

v_gene: TRBV7-7
d_gene: TRBD2
abundance: .
j_gene: TRBJ2-1
CDR3nt: TGTGCTAGCAGCTTTACTAGCGCGAATGAGCAGTTCTTC
CDR3aa: CASSFTSANEQFF

v_gene: TRBV6-2/TRBV6-3
d_gene: TRBD2
abundance: .
j_gene: TRBJ2-3
CDR3nt: TGTGCCAGCACAGGAGCGGGACGCACAGATACGCAGTATTTT
CDR3aa: CASTGAGRTDTQYF

v_gene: TRBV7-7
d_gene: TRBD2
abundance: .
j_gene: TRBJ2-1
CDR3nt: TGTGCTAGCAGATTTGGACTAGCGGGAGTAGCCTACAATGAGCAGTTCTTC
CDR3aa: CASRFGLAGVAYNEQFF

v_gene: TRBV4-1
d_gene: TRBD2
abundance: .
j_gene: TRBJ2-5
CDR3nt: TGCGCCAGCAGCCAAGGTCGGACTAGCGGAGTCCAAGAGACCCAGTACTTC
CDR3aa: CASSQGRTSGVQETQYF

v_gene: TRBV7-3
d_gene: TRBD1
abundance: .
j_gene: TRBJ2-3
CDR3nt: TGTGCCAGCAGCCGTCGGACGGGACAGGGGGGGACAGATACGCAGTATTTT
CDR3aa: CASSRRTGQGGTDTQYF

v_gene: TRBV10-3
d_gene: TRBD2
abundance: .
j_gene: TRBJ2-1
CDR3nt: TGTGCCATCAGTGAGTCGAGACTAGCGGGAATAAATGAGCAGTTCTTC
CDR3aa: CAISESRLAGINEQFF

v_gene: TRBV29-1
d_gene: TRBD1
abundance: .
j_gene: TRBJ2-1
CDR3nt: TGCAGCGTTGCGGTGGACAGGGTGCATGAGCAGTTCTTC
CDR3aa: CSVAVDRVHEQFF

v_gene: TRBV27
d_gene: .
abundance: .
j_gene: TRBJ2-1
CDR3nt: TGTGCCAGCAGCCCCCTTGGGCGCAATGAGCAGTTCTTC
CDR3aa: CASSPLGRNEQFF

v_gene: TRBV10-3
d_gene: TRBD1
abundance: .
j_gene: TRBJ2-3
CDR3nt: TGTGCCATCAGGCCAGGGGGCATAGCAGATACACAGTATTTT
CDR3aa: CAIRPGGIADTQYF

v_gene: TRBV24-1
d_gene: TRBD1
abundance: .
j_gene: TRBJ1-1
CDR3nt: TGTGCCACCGGTGAGTCAGGGGGCGAGGAAGGTGAAGCTTTCTTT
CDR3aa: CATGESGGEEGEAFF

v_gene: TRBV15
d_gene: .
abundance: once
j_gene: TRBJ2-1
CDR3nt: TGTGCCACCAGCAGAGATGGAGCGGCCGTGCAGTTCTTC
CDR3aa: CATSRDGAAVQFF

v_gene: TRBV27
d_gene: .
abundance: .
j_gene: TRBJ1-2
CDR3nt: TGTGCCAGCAGTTTAAGGATGGAGGCGCGGGGCTACACCTTC
CDR3aa: CASSLRMEARGYTF

v_gene: TRBV6-1
d_gene: TRBD2
abundance: .
j_gene: TRBJ2-7
CDR3nt: TGTGCCAGCATCCTAGCGGGAGGCTACGAGCAGTACTTC
CDR3aa: CASILAGGYEQYF

v_gene: TRBV20-1
d_gene: .
abundance: .
j_gene: TRBJ1-5
CDR3nt: TGCAGTGCCAGGCCGTCCAATCAGCCCCAGCATTTT
CDR3aa: CSARPSNQPQHF

v_gene: TRBV11-2
d_gene: .
abundance: .
j_gene: TRBJ2-6
CDR3nt: TGTGCCAGCAGCTTGAGGTTACGGTCTCGGGCCAACGTCCTGACTTTC
CDR3aa: CASSLRLRSRANVLTF